Listed below are T cell receptor beta chains from one sample, sequenced in a study of T cell changes during pregnancy in multiple sclerosis. Clones were sequenced by immunoSEQ multiplex PCR, and TCRdb holds only the in-frame ones, with some missing. The data show 30,000 to 45,000 clones, approximately 94% seen once. The source was peripheral blood, collected before pregnancy. These receptor sequences come from a female donor with multiple sclerosis, enrolled in a pregnancy study. Both conserved end residues are part of each CDR3. The order of the fields is J gene, CDR3 length, clone size, D gene, V gene, CDR3 protein, CDR3 DNA. D genes are given only for firm matches. For some rows the clone size is stated as once, few or many, or as a class when expanded; others skip it.

TRBJ2-3	11	few	-	TRBV29-1	CSVGGTDTQYF	TGCAGCGTTGGAGGCACAGATACGCAGTATTTT
TRBJ2-3	13	-	-	TRBV2	CASMASETDTQYF	TGTGCCAGCATGGCTAGCGAAACAGATACGCAGTATTTT
TRBJ2-1	15	-	TRBD2	TRBV6-5	CASSYDVGGLNEQFF	TGTGCCAGCAGTTACGACGTGGGAGGGCTCAATGAGCAGTTCTTC
TRBJ2-2	13	-	-	TRBV5-1	CASSLAVTGELFF	TGCGCCAGCAGCTTGGCTGTTACCGGGGAGCTGTTTTTT
TRBJ2-3	15	once	TRBD1	TRBV28	CASSPGQGAWDTQYF	TGTGCCAGCAGCCCGGGACAGGGGGCATGGGATACGCAGTATTTT
TRBJ1-5	14	-	TRBD1	TRBV6-6	CASRVTGVNQPQHF	TGTGCCAGCAGGGTGACAGGGGTCAATCAGCCCCAGCATTTT
TRBJ2-1	14	-	-	TRBV28	CASSFGSRVNEQFF	TGTGCCAGCAGTTTCGGGTCTCGTGTCAATGAGCAGTTCTTC
TRBJ2-7	15	-	-	TRBV19	CASSRPGQGGSEQYF	TGTGCCAGTAGCCGACCGGGACAAGGAGGATCCGAGCAGTACTTC
TRBJ1-1	14	-	-	TRBV27	CASSAQGPYTEAFF	TGTGCCAGCAGTGCTCAGGGGCCCTACACTGAAGCTTTCTTT
TRBJ1-4	11	-	-	TRBV20-1	CSVGGHEKLFF	TGCAGTGTAGGGGGACACGAAAAACTGTTTTTT
TRBJ2-5	17	-	TRBD2	TRBV28	CASSSSPGGLTQETQYF	TGTGCCAGCAGTTCCAGTCCGGGAGGACTTACACAAGAGACCCAGTACTTC
TRBJ2-6	16	-	-	TRBV7-8	CASSLATSSGANVLTF	TGTGCCAGCAGCTTAGCAACTAGCTCTGGGGCCAACGTCCTGACTTTC
TRBJ1-2	17	-	TRBD1	TRBV28	CASSLGTGGKNDYGYTF	TGTGCCAGCAGTCTCGGGACAGGGGGCAAGAACGACTATGGCTACACCTTC
TRBJ1-2	17	-	-	TRBV7-3	CASSLIPLWCTNYGYTF	TGTGCCAGCAGCTTAATTCCGCTGTGGTGCACAAACTATGGCTACACCTTC
TRBJ2-3	14	-	TRBD2	TRBV11-2	CASSLVGGTDTQYF	TGTGCCAGCAGCTTAGTGGGAGGGACAGATACGCAGTATTTT
TRBJ2-7	14	-	-	TRBV19	CASSMVGVPYEQYF	TGTGCCAGTAGTATGGTCGGGGTACCCTACGAGCAGTACTTC
TRBJ2-5	14	-	TRBD1	TRBV6-8	CASSWGTVTDAQYF	TGTGCCAGCAGTTGGGGGACAGTGACTGATGCCCAGTACTTC
TRBJ1-1	14	few	-	TRBV6-5	CASSYSEGNTEAFF	TGTGCCAGCAGTTACTCGGAGGGGAACACTGAAGCTTTCTTT
TRBJ1-4	14	once	-	TRBV19	CASSLGQGSEKLFF	TGTGCCAGTAGTTTGGGCCAGGGAAGTGAAAAACTGTTTTTT
TRBJ2-2	16	-	TRBD2	TRBV5-6	CASSEGGRAPTGELFF	TGTGCCAGCAGCGAAGGCGGGAGGGCCCCTACCGGGGAGCTGTTTTTT